The 22 T cell receptor beta chains given below trace back to one sample, sequenced in a study of CDR3 diversity in severe acne. In TCRdb, the PCR reads were re-called with MiXCR into one record per CDR3 protein. The sample shows almost 85,000 distinct CDR3 sequences, around 50% of them seen only once. The specimen sequenced was blood. The receptors here all came from a male donor in good health, without acne.

This clonotype was found many times. CDR3 sequence (DNA): TGTGCCAGCAGCCAAGGGTCTGGCGGCATTTGGACTGAAGCTTTCTTT. Protein: CASSQGSGGIWTEAFF. This sequence joins TRBV3-1 and TRBJ1-1; no firm D call. This CDR3 contains 16 residues. Trimming shortened V by 1 base and J by 5 bases, and 17 bases separated the two germline ends. CDR1 and CDR2 from the germline V gene are LGHDT and YNNKEL (reference sequence).

A remark on this clonotype: Just one base apart from a much larger clone, this may be a read error. This chain joins TRBV2 and TRBJ2-7, with TRBD2 identical over 9 bases. V trimming: 11 bases; J trimming: 7 bases; junction bases outside the gene matches: 18. The CDR3 covers 15 residues. Germline loops: CDR1 SNHLY, CDR2 FYNNEI. The CDR3: CAGTEWSSGKGEQYF. The DNA of the CDR3 is TGTGCCGGCACGGAATGGTCTAGCGGGAAGGGGGAGCAGTACTTC. The variable domain in full, with the rest retrieved from reference TRBV2 and TRBJ2-7, is EPEVTQTPSHQVTQMGQEVILRCVPISNHLYFYWYRQILGQKVEFLVSFYNNEISEKSEIFDDQFSVERPDGSNFTLKIRSTKLEDSAMYFCAGTEWSSGKGEQYFGPGTRLTVT.

The chain is built from TRBV15 and TRBJ2-3, with D possibly being TRBD1 (5 bases). CDR3 length: 14 residues. CDR1 is LNHNV and CDR2 is YYDKDF in the germline V gene (reference sequence). The ends were cut back, 3 bases at V and 5 bases at J, with 12 bases in the middle. The CDR3 is CATSSRGRGDTQYF. In DNA form, the CDR3 reads TGTGCCACCAGCAGTAGGGGAAGAGGAGATACGCAGTATTTT.

The V gene is TRBV7-9, the J gene TRBJ1-2; D may be TRBD1 (5 bases). This CDR3 spans 14 amino acids. The germline V gene has CDR1 SEHNR and CDR2 FQNEAQ (reference sequence). The V gene lost 5 bases and the J gene lost 4 bases, with 14 bases spanning the gap. The CDR3 here is CASSGDGVLYGYTF. CDR3 coding DNA: TGTGCCAGCAGCGGGGACGGGGTGCTCTATGGCTACACCTTC.

For this clonotype: This is likely a read error, given that the CDR3 carries no conserved phenylalanine or tryptophan at its end. The genes are TRBV4-1 and TRBJ2-1; D remains ambiguous. The germline gives CDR1 MGHRA, CDR2 YSYEKL. The V and J ends lost 1 base and 6 bases respectively, with 1 base between them. The CDR3 totals 11 residues. CDR3 nucleotide sequence: TGCGCCAGCAGCCAAGCCAATGAGCAGTTCCTC. Protein product: CASSQANEQFL.

This rearrangement joins TRBV20-1 to TRBJ2-7; 14 bases are a match to TRBD2. Per germline, CDR1 DFQATT and CDR2 SNEGSKA (reference sequence). The CDR3 has 15 residues. V was pared by 5 bases and J by 0 bases, with 3 bases of the junction left unmatched. Here the CDR3 DNA reads TGCAGTGCTCCGGGGACTAGCGGGAGCTCCTACGAGCAGTACTTC. Translation: CSAPGTSGSSYEQYF.

On this clonotype itself: The junction shows a germline mismatch at one end, possibly a read error. The gene calls are TRBV14 and TRBJ2-5; 13 bases match TRBD2. Germline CDR1 is SGHDN and CDR2 is FVKESK. This CDR3 comprises 17 residues. Written as DNA, the CDR3 is TGTGCCAGCGGCCAGTTACTAGCGGGGGGGCCGGAGGAGACCCGGTACTTC. Amino acid sequence: CASGQLLAGGPEETRYF.

This chain uses TRBV7-6 with TRBJ1-1; D is unresolved. The V end lost 1 base, the J end lost 0 bases, and 12 bases lay between the germline ends. CDR3 size: 16 residues. Germline V CDR1 and CDR2: SGHVS, FNYEAQ. The chain's CDR3 is CASSLGRNSLNTEAFF. The CDR3 DNA follows: TGTGCCAGCAGCTTAGGACGGAATTCCTTGAACACTGAAGCTTTCTTT.

This clonotype has a single count. V gene TRBV7-9 combines with J gene TRBJ2-3, with D maybe TRBD1 (6 bases). This CDR3 comprises 18 residues. V lost 4 bases, J lost 0 bases, and 20 bases lay in between. CDR1 and CDR2 from the germline V gene are SEHNR and FQNEAQ (reference sequence). CDR3 in DNA: TGTGCCAGCAGCTCCTCCCCGTGGCAGGGGAAGAGCACAGATACGCAGTATTTT. Residues: CASSSSPWQGKSTDTQYF.

The V gene is TRBV7-2, the J gene TRBJ2-5, with 13 bases identical to TRBD2. The CDR3 consists of 20 residues. The germline gives CDR1 SGHTA, CDR2 FQGNSA. Trimming at V came to 4 bases and at J to 0 bases, leaving 14 bases not matched to a gene. The CDR3 DNA reads as TGTGCCAGCAGCTGGACACACGGGACTAGCGGGAACCTGTACCAAGAGACCCAGTACTTC. Translating gives CASSWTHGTSGNLYQETQYF.

Only a few counts were recorded for this clonotype. V and J are TRBV6-6 and TRBJ1-2, with no clear D. CDR1 MNHNY and CDR2 SVGAGI come from the germline V gene (reference sequence). The V gene lost 6 bases and the J gene lost 0 bases, with 8 bases spanning the gap. The CDR3 length is 13 residues. This CDR3 reads CASRQSPNYGYTF. In nucleotides, the CDR3 is TGTGCCAGCAGACAGAGTCCTAACTATGGCTACACCTTC.

This clonotype was found many times. This chain connects TRBV11-2 to TRBJ1-2; D unresolved. Per germline, CDR1 SGHAT and CDR2 FQNNGV. V was shortened by 2 bases and J by 7 bases, with 8 bases between the two germline ends. CDR3 size: 12 residues. The CDR3 bases are TGTGCCAGCAGCTTAAGATATGGTGGCTACACCTTC. Protein: CASSLRYGGYTF.

This clonotype was seen a handful of times. The chain recombines TRBV20-1 with TRBJ1-2; unclear D gene. V lost 2 bases and J lost 0, with 13 bases in between. There are 15 residues in the CDR3. Germline V gene data show CDR1 as DFQATT and CDR2 as SNEGSKA (reference sequence). The CDR3 region has the DNA TGCAGTGCTAGACTGCCCCGGACTGCTAACTATGGCTACACCTTC. Its translation is CSARLPRTANYGYTF.

The CDR3 DNA reads TGTGCCAGCAGCTTTGGGGACAGGGAGCAGTACTTC. Translating gives CASSFGDREQYF. The chain uses TRBV5-6 and TRBJ2-7; 8 nucleotides agree with TRBD1. The junction had 2 bases not matched to a gene; V was cut back by 2 bases and J by 7 bases. Germline V gives CDR1 SGHDT, CDR2 YYEEEE. CDR3 length: 12 amino acids.

The chain couples TRBV5-1 to TRBJ2-7, with 7 bases matching TRBD1. The CDR3 spans 13 residues. The V gene end was trimmed by 2 bases and the J gene end by 2 bases; junction bases not matched to a gene: 1. CDR1 and CDR2 (germline): SGHRS, YFSETQ. The CDR3 DNA is TGCGCCAGCAGCTTCGACAGGGCCTACGAGCAGTACTTC. Translation gives CASSFDRAYEQYF.

The chain links TRBV19 to TRBJ2-7; 7 bases are a match to TRBD2. CDR3 size: 13 residues. The V gene's germline CDR1 is LNHDA and CDR2 SQIVND (reference sequence). After removal of 11 bases from V and 2 bases from J, the junction contained 9 bases not matched to a gene. This CDR3 is CACGRSGTYEQYF. DNA of the CDR3: TGTGCCTGTGGAAGGAGCGGGACCTACGAGCAGTACTTC.

The chain employs TRBV19 and TRBJ2-7; 7 bases line up with TRBD2. The V gene's germline CDR1 is LNHDA and CDR2 SQIVND (reference sequence). The CDR3 consists of 15 residues. The ends lost 5 bases at V and 2 bases at J; junction bases unmatched: 9. The CDR3, as DNA: TGTGCCAGTAGTGCTCTAGCGGACAATACCTACGAGCAGTACTTC. Translating it yields CASSALADNTYEQYF. Full variable domain (remainder filled in from reference TRBV19 and TRBJ2-7): DGGITQSPKYLFRKEGQNVTLSCEQNLNHDAMYWYRQDPGQGLRLIYYSQIVNDFQKGDIAEGYSVSREKKESFPLTVTSAQKNPTAFYLCASSALADNTYEQYFGPGTRLTVT.

This clonotype was seen once. The V and J genes are TRBV7-3 and TRBJ2-1, with 7 bases aligning to TRBD1. V lost 5 bases, J lost 2 bases, and 3 bases stayed unmatched. CDR1 is SGHTA and CDR2 is FQGTGA in the germline V gene. This CDR3 contains 14 residues. Here the CDR3 reads CASSATGTYNEQFF. Here the CDR3 DNA reads TGTGCCAGCAGCGCGACAGGGACCTACAATGAGCAGTTCTTC.

This chain uses TRBV7-3 with TRBJ2-7; 7 bases map to TRBD2. Germline V gene sequence: CDR1 SGHTA, CDR2 FQGTGA. Trimming removed 1 base from V and 9 bases from J; junction bases left unmatched: 0. The length of the CDR3 is 11 residues. The CDR3 DNA is TGTGCCAGCAGCTTAAGGGGGGGGCAGTACTTC. Residues: CASSLRGGQYF.

This clonotype is medium-sized by share. The rearrangement joins TRBV20-1 to TRBJ2-7; 8 positions agree with TRBD1. V trimming: 1 base; J trimming: 6 bases; junction bases outside the gene matches: 5. This CDR3 comprises 13 residues. Germline V gene sequence: CDR1 DFQATT, CDR2 SNEGSKA (reference sequence). The DNA for the CDR3 is TGCAGTGCTAGAGCCCAGGGGGCGGGCGAGCAGTACTTC. This sequence encodes CSARAQGAGEQYF.

A remark on this clonotype: One end of the junction does not line up with germline, which may come from a read error. The rearrangement links TRBV5-5 to TRBJ1-4; 9 nucleotides match TRBD1. Looked up from germline, CDR1 is SGHKS and CDR2 is YYEKEE (reference sequence). CDR3 size: 15 residues. The CDR3 coding sequence is TGTGCCGGCAGCATCCCGACAGGGGGTGGCGAAAAACTGTTTTTT. This sequence encodes CAGSIPTGGGEKLFF. The variable domain in full, completed from reference TRBV5-5 and TRBJ1-4, reads DAGVTQSPTHLIKTRGQQVTLRCSPISGHKSVSWYQQVLGQGPQFIFQYYEKEERGRGNFPDRFSARQFPNYSSELNVNALLLGDSALYLCAGSIPTGGGEKLFFGSGTQLSVL.

The sample holds a few counts of this clonotype. The chain recombines TRBV29-1 with TRBJ2-7; D not resolved. Germline V CDR1 and CDR2: SQVTM, ANQGSEA. V lost 5 bases and J lost 5, with 13 bases in between. The CDR3 is 12 residues long. In DNA, the CDR3 is TGCAGCGTTATGGGTCTGAGCAACGAGCAGTACTTC. Protein: CSVMGLSNEQYF.